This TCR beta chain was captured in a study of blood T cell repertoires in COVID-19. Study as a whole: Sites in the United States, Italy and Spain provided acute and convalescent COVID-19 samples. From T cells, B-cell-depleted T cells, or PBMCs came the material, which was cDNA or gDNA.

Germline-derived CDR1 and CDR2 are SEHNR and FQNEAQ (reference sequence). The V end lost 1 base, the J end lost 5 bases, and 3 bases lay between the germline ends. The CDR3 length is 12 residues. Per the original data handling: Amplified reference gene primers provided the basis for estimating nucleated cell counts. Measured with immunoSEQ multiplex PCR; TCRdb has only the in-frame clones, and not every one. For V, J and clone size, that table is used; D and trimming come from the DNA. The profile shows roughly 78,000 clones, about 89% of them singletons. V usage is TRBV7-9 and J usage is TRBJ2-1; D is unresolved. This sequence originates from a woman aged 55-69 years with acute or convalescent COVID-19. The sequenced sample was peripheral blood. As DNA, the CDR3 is TGTGCCAGCAGCTTAGTCAACAATGAGCAGTTCTTC. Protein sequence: CASSLVNNEQFF.